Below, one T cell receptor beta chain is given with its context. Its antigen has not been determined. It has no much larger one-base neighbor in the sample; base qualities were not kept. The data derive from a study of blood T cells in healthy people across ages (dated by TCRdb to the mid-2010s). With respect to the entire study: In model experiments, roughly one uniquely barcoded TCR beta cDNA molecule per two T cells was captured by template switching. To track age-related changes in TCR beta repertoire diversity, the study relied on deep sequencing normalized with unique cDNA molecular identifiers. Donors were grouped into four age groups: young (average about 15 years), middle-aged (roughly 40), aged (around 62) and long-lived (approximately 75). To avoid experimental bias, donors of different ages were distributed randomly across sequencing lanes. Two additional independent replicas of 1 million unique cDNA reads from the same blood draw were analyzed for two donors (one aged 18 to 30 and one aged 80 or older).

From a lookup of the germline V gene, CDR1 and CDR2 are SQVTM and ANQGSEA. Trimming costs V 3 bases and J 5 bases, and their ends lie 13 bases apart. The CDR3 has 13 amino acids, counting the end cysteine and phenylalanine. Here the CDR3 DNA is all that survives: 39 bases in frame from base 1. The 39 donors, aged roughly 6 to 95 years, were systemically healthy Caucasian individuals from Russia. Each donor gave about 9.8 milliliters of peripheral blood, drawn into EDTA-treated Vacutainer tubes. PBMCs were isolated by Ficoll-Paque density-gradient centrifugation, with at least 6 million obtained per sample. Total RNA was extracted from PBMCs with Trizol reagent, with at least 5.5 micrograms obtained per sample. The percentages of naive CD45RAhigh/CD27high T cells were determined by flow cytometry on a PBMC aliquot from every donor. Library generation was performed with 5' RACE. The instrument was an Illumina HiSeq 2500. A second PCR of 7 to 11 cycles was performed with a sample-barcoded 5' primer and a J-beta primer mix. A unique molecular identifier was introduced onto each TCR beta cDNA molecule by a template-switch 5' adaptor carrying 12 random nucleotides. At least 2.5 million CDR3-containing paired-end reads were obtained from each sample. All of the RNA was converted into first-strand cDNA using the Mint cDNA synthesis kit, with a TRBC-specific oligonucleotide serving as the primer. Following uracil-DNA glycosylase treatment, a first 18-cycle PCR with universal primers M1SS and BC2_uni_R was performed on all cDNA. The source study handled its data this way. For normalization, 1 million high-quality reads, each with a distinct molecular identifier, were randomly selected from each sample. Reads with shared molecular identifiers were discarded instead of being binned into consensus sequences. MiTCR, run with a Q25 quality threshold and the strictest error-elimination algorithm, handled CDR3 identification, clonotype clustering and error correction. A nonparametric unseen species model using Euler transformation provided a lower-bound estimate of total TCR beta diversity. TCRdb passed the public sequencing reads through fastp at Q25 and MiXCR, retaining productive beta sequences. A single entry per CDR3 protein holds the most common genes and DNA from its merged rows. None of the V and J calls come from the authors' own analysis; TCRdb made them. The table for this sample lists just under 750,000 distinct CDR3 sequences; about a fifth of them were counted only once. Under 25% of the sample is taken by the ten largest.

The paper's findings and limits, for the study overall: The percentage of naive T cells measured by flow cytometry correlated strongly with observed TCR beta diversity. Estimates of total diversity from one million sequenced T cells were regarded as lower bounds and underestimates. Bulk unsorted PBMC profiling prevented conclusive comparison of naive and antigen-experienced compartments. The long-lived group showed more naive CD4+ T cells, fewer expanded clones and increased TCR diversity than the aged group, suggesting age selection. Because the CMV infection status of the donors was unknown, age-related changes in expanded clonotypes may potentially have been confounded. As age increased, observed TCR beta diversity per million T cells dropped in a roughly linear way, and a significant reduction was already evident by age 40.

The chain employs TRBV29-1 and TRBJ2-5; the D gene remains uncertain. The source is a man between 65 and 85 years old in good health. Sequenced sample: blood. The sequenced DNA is TGCAGCGTTGAGGTCTGGGGAACTGAGACCCAGTACTTC. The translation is CSVEVWGTETQYF.